This TCR beta chain was recovered during a study of cytomegalovirus exposure and HLA in healthy donors. The study, taken as a whole, reports: When analyzed later, a missense DCLRE1C variant was found to be linked to TCR beta V- and J-gene trimming.

With 60 Vbeta and 13 Jbeta primers, the PCR was carried out. Sequencing was performed with immunoSEQ multiplex PCR; in TCRdb, only in-frame clones are kept and a portion is missing. This sample carries roughly 130,000 clones, 60% to 85% of them seen once, and the ten largest clones take approximately 0.93%. On this clone itself: What it recognizes is unknown.

CDR3 length: 18 amino acids. The ends were cut back, 6 bases at V and 0 bases at J, with 18 bases in the middle. From germline, CDR1 is LNHDA and CDR2 SQIVND (reference sequence). The rearrangement links TRBV19 to TRBJ1-6, with D perhaps TRBD1 (5 bases). The TCR originated in a human donor in good health. The specimen was PBMCs. The CDR3 protein is CASRKFQQDYSYNSPLHF. CDR3 nucleotide sequence: TGTGCCAGTAGGAAGTTCCAACAGGACTACTCCTATAATTCACCCCTCCACTTT.